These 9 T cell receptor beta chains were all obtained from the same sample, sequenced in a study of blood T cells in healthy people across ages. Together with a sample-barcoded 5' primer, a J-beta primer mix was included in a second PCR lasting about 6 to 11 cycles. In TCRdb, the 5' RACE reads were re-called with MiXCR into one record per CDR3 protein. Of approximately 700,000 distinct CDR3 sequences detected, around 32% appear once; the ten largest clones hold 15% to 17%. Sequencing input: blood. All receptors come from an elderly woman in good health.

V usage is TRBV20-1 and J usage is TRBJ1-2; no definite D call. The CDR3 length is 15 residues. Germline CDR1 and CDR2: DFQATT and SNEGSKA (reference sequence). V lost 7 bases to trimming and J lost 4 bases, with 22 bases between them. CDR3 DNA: TGCAGTGTCTCTCGGGGAGGACGAAAAAGCTATGGCTACACCTTC. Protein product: CSVSRGGRKSYGYTF.

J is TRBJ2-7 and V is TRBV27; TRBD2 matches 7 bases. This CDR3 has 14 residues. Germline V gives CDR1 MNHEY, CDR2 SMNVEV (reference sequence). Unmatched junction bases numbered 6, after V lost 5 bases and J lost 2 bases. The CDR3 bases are TGTGCCAGCAGTCAGGCGGGGGTGACCTACGAGCAGTACTTC. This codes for CASSQAGVTYEQYF.

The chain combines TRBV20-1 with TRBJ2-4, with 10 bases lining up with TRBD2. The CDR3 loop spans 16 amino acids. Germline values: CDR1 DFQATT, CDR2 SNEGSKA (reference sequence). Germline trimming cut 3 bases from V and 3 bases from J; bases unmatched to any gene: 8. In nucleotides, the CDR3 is TGCAGTGCTAGGTTAGCTCGGACTAGCGGCAAAAACATTCAGTACTTC. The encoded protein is CSARLARTSGKNIQYF.

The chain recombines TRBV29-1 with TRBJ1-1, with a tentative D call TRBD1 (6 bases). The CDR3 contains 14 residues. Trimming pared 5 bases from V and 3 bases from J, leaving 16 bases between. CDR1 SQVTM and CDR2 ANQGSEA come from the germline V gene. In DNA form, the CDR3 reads TGCAGCGTTTCGGGGGCGCGAACGTACACTGAAGCTTTCTTT. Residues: CSVSGARTYTEAFF. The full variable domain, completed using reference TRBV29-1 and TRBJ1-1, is SAVISQKPSRDICQRGTSLTIQCQVDSQVTMMFWYRQQPGQSLTLIATANQGSEATYESGFVIDKFPISRPNLTFSTLTVSNMSPEDSSIYLCSVSGARTYTEAFFGQGTRLTVV.

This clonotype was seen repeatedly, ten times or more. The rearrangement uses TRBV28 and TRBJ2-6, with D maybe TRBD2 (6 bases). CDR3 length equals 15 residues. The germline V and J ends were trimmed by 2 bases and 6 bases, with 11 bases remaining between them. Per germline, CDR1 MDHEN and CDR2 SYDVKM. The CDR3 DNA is TGTGCCAGCAGTTTAGGGGGAGGAGTGGCCAACGTCCTGACTTTC. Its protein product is CASSLGGGVANVLTF.

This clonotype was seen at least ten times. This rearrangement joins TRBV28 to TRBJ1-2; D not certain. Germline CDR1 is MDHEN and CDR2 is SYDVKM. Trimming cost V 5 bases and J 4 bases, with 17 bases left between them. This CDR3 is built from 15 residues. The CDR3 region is CASSPHSPSGYGYTF. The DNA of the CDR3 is TGTGCCAGCAGTCCCCACAGTCCCTCCGGCTATGGCTACACCTTC.

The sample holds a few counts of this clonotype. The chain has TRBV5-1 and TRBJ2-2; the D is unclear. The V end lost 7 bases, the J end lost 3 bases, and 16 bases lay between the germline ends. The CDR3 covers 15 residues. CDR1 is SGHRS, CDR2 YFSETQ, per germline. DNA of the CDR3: TGCGCCAGCGAAAGCACCCAAGGGCACACCGGGGAGCTGTTTTTT. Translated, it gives CASESTQGHTGELFF.

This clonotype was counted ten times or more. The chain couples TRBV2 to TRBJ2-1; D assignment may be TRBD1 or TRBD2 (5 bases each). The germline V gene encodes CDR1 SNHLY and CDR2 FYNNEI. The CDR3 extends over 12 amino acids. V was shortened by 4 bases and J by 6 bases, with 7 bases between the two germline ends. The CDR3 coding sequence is TGTGCCAGCAGTGGGGGGTTCAATGAGCAGTTCTTC. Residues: CASSGGFNEQFF.

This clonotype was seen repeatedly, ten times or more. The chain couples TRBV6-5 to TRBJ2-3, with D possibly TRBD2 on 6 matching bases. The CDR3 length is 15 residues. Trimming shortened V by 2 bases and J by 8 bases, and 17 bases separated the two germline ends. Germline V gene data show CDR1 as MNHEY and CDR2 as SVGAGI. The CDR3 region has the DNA TGTGCCAGCAGTTACACGAGCGGAGGGCTTGGTACGCAGTATTTT. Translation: CASSYTSGGLGTQYF.